The 32 T cell receptor beta chains below all came from one sample that was sequenced in a study of regulatory T cells in long-lasting Graves disease (dated by TCRdb to the early 2020s). The time point label on this specimen signifies: newly diagnosed GD, antithyroid drugs for less than 3 months. For both TCR sequencing and RNA sequencing, RNA was extracted from PBMCs using TRIzol. The library was generated by multiplex PCR. The sequencer was an Illumina HiSeq 4000. iRepertoire HTBI primers and Arm-PCR amplification of CDR3 regions were used to construct TCR beta libraries. In-frame beta chains were kept once TCRdb had trimmed the public reads at Q25 with fastp and called clones with MiXCR. For every CDR3 protein sequence, its rows merge into one entry that carries the most common genes and DNA. In this sample the table shows 500,000 or so distinct CDR3 sequences, 15% to 20% of which occur a single time. Jointly, the top ten make up 25% of the sample.

These sequences were also reported in another study, on T cells in Graves' hyperthyroidism and ophthalmopathy.

The specimen comprised peripheral blood mononuclear cells (PBMCs), sampled at new diagnosis, from a patient treated with antithyroid drugs. The receptors derive from a woman aged 35-65 years with Graves disease. Donor details come from another sample of the same person, matched by shared clones.

This clonotype was counted a few times. The chain employs TRBV19 and TRBJ1-1, with D maybe TRBD1 (5 bases). The CDR3 loop spans 12 amino acids. The V and J ends lost 6 bases and 3 bases respectively, with 8 bases between them. Germline CDR1 LNHDA, CDR2 SQIVND (reference sequence). The CDR3 loop reads CASRQGDTEAFF. The CDR3 DNA reads as TGTGCCAGTAGGCAGGGTGACACTGAAGCTTTCTTT.

This clonotype came up many times. The chain combines TRBV12-5 with TRBJ1-1; TRBD1 aligns across 8 bases. This CDR3 is 14 amino acids long. The J segment lost 0 bases and the V segment lost 6 bases, leaving 3 bases of the junction unmatched. Germline-derived CDR1 and CDR2 are LGHNT and FRNRAP. In DNA, the CDR3 is TGTGCTAGTGGCTTACAGGGGGTGAACACTGAAGCTTTCTTT. Residues: CASGLQGVNTEAFF.

A note on this clonotype: One base away lies a much larger clone, so this may be a sequencing read error. This chain joins TRBV5-6 and TRBJ2-3; possibly TRBD2 for D (6 bases). V lost 4 bases, J lost 4 bases, and 25 bases lay in between. The germline V gene encodes CDR1 SGHDT and CDR2 YYEEEE. The CDR3 has 18 residues. CDR3 sequence reads: CASSIEPPGPAGADTQYF. The CDR3 region has the DNA TGTGCCAGCAGCATCGAGCCTCCGGGACCAGCGGGTGCAGATACGCAGTATTTT.

This chain connects TRBV6-5 to TRBJ2-5; D unclear. The length of the CDR3 is 15 residues. Per the germline V gene, CDR1 is MNHEY and CDR2 is SVGAGI. Between the trimmed V and J ends, which lost 0 bases and 4 bases, there was a span of 12 bases. CDR3 in DNA: TGTGCCAGCAGTTACTCGGGCCAGTACGGAGAGACCCAGTACTTC. Amino acids: CASSYSGQYGETQYF.

The chain recombines TRBV5-1 with TRBJ2-3, with D perhaps TRBD2 (5 bases). This CDR3 has 15 residues. The germline CDR1 and CDR2 sequences are SGHRS and YFSETQ. V was shortened by 1 base and J by 1 base, with 10 bases between the two germline ends. CDR3 amino acids: CASSLNRLRTDTQYF. The CDR3 DNA is TGCGCCAGCAGCTTGAATAGACTACGCACAGATACGCAGTATTTT.

This chain connects TRBV3-1 to TRBJ2-5; D assignment may be TRBD1 or TRBD2 (5 bases each). Germline loops: CDR1 LGHDT, CDR2 YNNKEL (reference sequence). This CDR3 comprises 17 residues. V was pared by 1 base and J by 5 bases, with 20 bases between. The CDR3, as DNA: TGTGCCAGCAGCCAAGCCCCCGACAGCCCGGGGTGGGAGACCCAGTACTTC. This translates into CASSQAPDSPGWETQYF.

This clonotype was found many times. CDR3 in amino acids: CASSSSGTGGFGYTF. The CDR3 DNA is TGTGCCAGCAGTTCGTCCGGGACAGGGGGCTTCGGCTACACCTTC. The rearrangement links TRBV28 to TRBJ1-2, with 12 bases matching TRBD1. The CDR3 extends over 15 amino acids. CDR1 and CDR2 from the germline V gene are MDHEN and SYDVKM. V lost 4 bases and J lost 8; bases outside the gene matches: 8.

This chain connects TRBV20-1 to TRBJ2-7, with a possible D match to TRBD1 (5 bases). In germline, CDR1 is DFQATT, CDR2 SNEGSKA (reference sequence). V shed 3 bases and J shed 3 bases, with 9 bases lying between them. This CDR3 comprises 12 residues. The CDR3 reads CSARDTDYEQYF. The CDR3 coding sequence is TGCAGTGCTAGGGACACCGACTACGAGCAGTACTTC.

This clonotype was seen more than once but under ten times. V and J are TRBV3-1 and TRBJ2-3; D could derive from TRBD1 or TRBD2 (6 bases each). Germline CDR1 LGHDT, CDR2 YNNKEL (reference sequence). The CDR3 contains 15 residues. The V end was cut by 0 bases, the J end by 3 bases, with 10 bases between. CDR3: CASSQDTGRTDTQYF. CDR3 coding DNA: TGTGCCAGCAGCCAAGATACAGGGAGGACAGATACGCAGTATTTT.

This clonotype has a handful of counts. V is TRBV25-1 and J is TRBJ1-1, with TRBD1 matching 10 bases. This CDR3 region has 17 residues. V shed 0 bases, J shed 4 bases, and the junction held 8 bases outside the gene matches. Germline lookup yields CDR1 MGHDK and CDR2 SYGVNS. CDR3 sequence: CASSEYGRQGASTEAFF. The CDR3 DNA reads as TGTGCCAGCAGTGAATACGGCCGACAGGGGGCGAGCACTGAAGCTTTCTTT.

V gene TRBV15 combines with J gene TRBJ1-1; D unresolved. CDR3 length: 12 residues. Germline V gene sequence: CDR1 LNHNV, CDR2 YYDKDF (reference sequence). Trimming cost V 7 bases and J 6 bases, with 12 bases left between them. The CDR3 region is CATKIGSAEAFF. The CDR3 DNA follows: TGTGCCACCAAAATCGGTTCGGCTGAAGCTTTCTTT.

This clonotype was picked up one time. The gene calls are TRBV4-1 and TRBJ1-4, with D hard to call. V lost 2 bases and J lost 7, with 14 bases in between. The CDR3 has 15 residues. The germline CDR1 and CDR2 sequences are MGHRA and YSYEKL. The CDR3 region is CASSQPGGYSEKLFF. The CDR3 DNA is TGCGCCAGCAGCCAACCGGGCGGGTATTCTGAAAAACTGTTTTTT.

This chain connects TRBV10-3 to TRBJ2-1, with 10 bases identical to TRBD1. The germline V gene has CDR1 ENHRY and CDR2 SYGVKD. Trimming removed 7 bases from V and 8 bases from J; junction bases left unmatched: 5. The CDR3 has 13 residues. The CDR3 region has the DNA TGTGCCATCACCACGGACAGGGGGGATGAGCAGTTCTTC. Its translation is CAITTDRGDEQFF.

This clonotype was seen at least ten times. The chain has TRBV7-2 and TRBJ2-2; D is ambiguous. The germline CDR1 and CDR2 sequences are SGHTA and FQGNSA. The CDR3 sequence is 14 residues long. The V end was cut by 5 bases, the J end by 7 bases, with 14 bases between. CDR3 region: CASSELSGVGELFF. CDR3 DNA sequence: TGTGCCAGCAGCGAACTAAGTGGTGTCGGGGAGCTGTTTTTT.

The J gene is TRBJ2-2, the V gene TRBV27, with TRBD1 identical over 9 bases. Germline V gives CDR1 MNHEY, CDR2 SMNVEV (reference sequence). The V and J ends lost 3 bases and 5 bases, in that order; junction bases with no gene match: 7. CDR3 length equals 16 residues. Here the CDR3 DNA reads TGTGCCAGCAGTTTGGCTCGGACAGGGGCTACCGGGGAGCTGTTTTTT. Amino acid sequence: CASSLARTGATGELFF.

This clonotype was seen many times. The rearrangement joins TRBV3-1 to TRBJ1-1; D is possibly TRBD1 (6 bases). The CDR3 contains 15 residues. V was trimmed by 3 bases and J by 0 bases, leaving 11 bases between them. Germline-derived CDR1 and CDR2 are LGHDT and YNNKEL (reference sequence). This CDR3 reads CASSQSGGLNTEAFF. CDR3 coding DNA: TGTGCCAGCAGCCAGTCGGGGGGCTTGAACACTGAAGCTTTCTTT.

This clonotype showed up just a few times. CDR3 residues: CSARVGPGNTEAFF. CDR3 coding DNA: TGCAGTGCTAGAGTGGGCCCGGGGAACACTGAAGCTTTCTTT. The rearrangement links TRBV20-1 to TRBJ1-1; D is ambiguous. Between the trimmed V and J ends, which lost 1 base and 1 base, there was a span of 10 bases. Germline values: CDR1 DFQATT, CDR2 SNEGSKA (reference sequence). CDR3 length: 14 residues.

The rearrangement joins TRBV5-1 to TRBJ1-2, with D uncertain. CDR3 size: 16 residues. The germline V gene encodes CDR1 SGHRS and CDR2 YFSETQ. V lost 1 base and J lost 1, with 14 bases in between. The CDR3 DNA follows: TGCGCCAGCAGCTTGTCCATATCGCGGGTTAACTATGGCTACACCTTC. Its protein is CASSLSISRVNYGYTF.

On this clonotype itself: This could be a read error, since a much larger clone is one nucleotide away. The chain recombines TRBV4-1 with TRBJ1-5; no firm D call. Trimming removed 4 bases from V and 0 bases from J, with 19 bases in between. CDR3 length: 18 amino acids. Looked up from germline, CDR1 is MGHRA and CDR2 is YSYEKL. The CDR3 here is CASSPRNAGEYSNQPQHF. The CDR3 DNA is TGCGCCAGCAGCCCTAGGAATGCAGGAGAGTATAGCAATCAGCCCCAGCATTTT.

About this clonotype itself: A much larger clonotype is one base distant, so this may be a read error. The chain links TRBV5-1 to TRBJ2-1; D unclear. The length of the CDR3 is 13 residues. Germline V CDR1 and CDR2: SGHRS, YFSETQ. The CDR3 DNA is TGCGCCAGCGGGAAGGGCTCCCACAATGAGCAGTTCTTC. It is translated as CASGKGSHNEQFF.

V and J are TRBV5-1 and TRBJ2-4; maybe TRBD1 (6 bases). The CDR3 loop spans 15 amino acids. Trimming took off 1 base at V and 7 bases at J, with 15 bases between the two ends. Germline lookup yields CDR1 SGHRS and CDR2 YFSETQ. CDR3 region: CASSLSGQIGNIQYF. The CDR3 DNA is TGCGCCAGCAGCTTGTCCGGACAGATTGGGAACATTCAGTACTTC. The full variable domain, rest sourced from reference TRBV5-1 and TRBJ2-4, is KAGVTQTPRYLIKTRGQQVTLSCSPISGHRSVSWYQQTPGQGLQFLFEYFSETQRNKGNFPGRFSGRQFSNSRSEMNVSTLELGDSALYLCASSLSGQIGNIQYFGAGTRLSVL.

There are a few counts of this clonotype. The genes are TRBV20-1 and TRBJ2-4; D remains ambiguous. V was cut by 2 bases and J by 9 bases, with 11 bases left in between. The CDR3 runs to 12 residues. The V gene's germline CDR1 is DFQATT and CDR2 SNEGSKA (reference sequence). CDR3 protein: CSARSGDTIQYF. The CDR3 coding sequence is TGCAGTGCTAGATCTGGGGATACCATTCAGTACTTC.

This clonotype came up many times. One end of the junction does not line up with germline, which may come from a read error. The CDR3 DNA is TGCGCCAGCAGTGATGGGGCTGAAGCTTTCTTT. Protein product: CASSDGAEAFF. The rearrangement joins TRBV6-9 to TRBJ1-1, with D unresolved. The CDR3 consists of 11 residues. Germline CDR1 is MNHGY and CDR2 is SVAAGI.

This clonotype has at least ten counts. V gene TRBV28 combines with J gene TRBJ1-1, with TRBD1 as a possible D gene (6 bases). The germline CDR1 and CDR2 sequences are MDHEN and SYDVKM. The CDR3 spans 14 residues. V was cut by 4 bases and J by 1 base, with 10 bases left in between. The CDR3 loop reads CASSYRVGNTEAFF. The CDR3 DNA sequence: TGTGCCAGCAGTTACAGGGTGGGGAACACTGAAGCTTTCTTT.

In regard to this clonotype: A much bigger clone sits one base away, suggesting this may be a read error. As the CDR3 is not closed by the conserved phenylalanine or tryptophan, this likely results from a read error. The chain uses TRBV5-1 and TRBJ1-2, with a weak D call TRBD1 (5 bases). The CDR3 loop spans 15 amino acids. V lost 2 bases and J 5 bases, leaving 16 bases between the germline ends. Germline V gene lookup returns CDR1 SGHRS and CDR2 YFSETQ. CDR3 protein: CASSFLRRGWYGYTL. Written as DNA, the CDR3 is TGCGCCAGCAGCTTCCTCCGGCGGGGGTGGTATGGCTACACCCTC.

This clonotype was counted between two and nine times. In nucleotides, the CDR3 is TGCGCCAGCAGCCCCCTCGAGGGGGTTGGCACTGAAGCTTTCTTT. It encodes CASSPLEGVGTEAFF. The chain joins TRBV4-1 to TRBJ1-1, with a tentative D call TRBD1 (6 bases). V dropped 4 bases and J dropped 4 bases, with 16 bases sitting between them. The CDR3 has 15 amino acids. Germline CDR1 reads MGHRA; CDR2 reads YSYEKL.

A few counts support this clonotype. The rearrangement uses TRBV5-6 and TRBJ1-1; TRBD1 is a possible D gene (6 bases). Trimming left V 3 bases short and J 3 bases short, with 12 bases between. CDR1 is SGHDT, CDR2 YYEEEE, per germline. This CDR3 region has 14 residues. CDR3 DNA sequence: TGTGCCAGCAGCTCGGGACAAGCCTACACTGAAGCTTTCTTT. Amino acid sequence: CASSSGQAYTEAFF.

Many counts were recorded for this clonotype. The V gene is TRBV27, the J gene TRBJ2-5; 7 bases line up with TRBD1. CDR1 MNHEY and CDR2 SMNVEV come from the germline V gene (reference sequence). This CDR3 comprises 14 residues. J was trimmed by 5 bases and V by 5 bases; bases with no gene match: 8. CDR3 sequence reads: CASSTRQGSETQYF. The DNA of the CDR3 is TGTGCCAGCAGTACAAGACAGGGTTCGGAGACCCAGTACTTC.

This clonotype was seen at least ten times. The chain recombines TRBV28 with TRBJ1-1; D gene uncertain. From germline, CDR1 is MDHEN and CDR2 SYDVKM. The CDR3 extends over 15 amino acids. Deletions cut 3 bases from V and 0 bases from J, with 11 bases between. In DNA, the CDR3 is TGTGCCAGCAGTTTGCCCCTGGGCGTGAACACTGAAGCTTTCTTT. Translated, it gives CASSLPLGVNTEAFF.

This clonotype was detected ten times or more. The CDR3 loop is CASSPYGTGASNAEAFF. The CDR3 nucleotides are TGTGCCAGCAGTCCCTACGGGACAGGGGCTAGTAACGCTGAAGCTTTCTTT. The chain employs TRBV27 and TRBJ1-1, with 10 bases matching TRBD1. Germline V gives CDR1 MNHEY, CDR2 SMNVEV (reference sequence). V was clipped by 5 bases and J by 6 bases; unmatched bases: 15. This CDR3 is 17 amino acids long.

This clonotype was detected ten times or more. The V gene is TRBV12-3 or TRBV12-4, the J gene TRBJ2-1; 11 positions agree with TRBD1. The trim removed 5 bases at V and 8 bases at J, leaving 5 bases unmatched. The CDR3 runs to 14 residues. The CDR3 nucleotides are TGTGCCAGCAGTCCGGGACAGGGGGTGGATGAGCAGTTCTTC. It codes for CASSPGQGVDEQFF.

This chain's CDR3 is CASIRKPGQSSYEQYF. CDR3 in DNA: TGTGCCAGCATCCGAAAACCGGGACAGTCCTCCTACGAGCAGTACTTC. The rearrangement uses TRBV6-2 or TRBV6-3 and TRBJ2-7, with TRBD1 matching over 7 bases. The CDR3 runs 16 residues. The V and J ends lost 7 bases and 0 bases, in that order; junction bases with no gene match: 12. Per germline, CDR1 MNHEY and CDR2 SVGEGT.